This TCR beta chain was obtained from a study of blood T cell repertoires in COVID-19. Assay used: immunoSEQ multiplex PCR; TCRdb lists only in-frame clones, some missing. The sample has under 25,000 clones, 70% to 90% seen once. This clone was seen a handful of times. The V and J ends lost 7 bases and 7 bases respectively, with 15 bases between them. Germline values: CDR1 SGHKS, CDR2 YYEKEE (reference sequence). The CDR3 is 13 residues long. The rearrangement links TRBV5-5 to TRBJ1-5; TRBD1 might be the D (6 bases). This sequence originates from a human donor with active COVID-19. The donor label of this sample is uncertain. The sequenced sample was peripheral blood. The CDR3 is CASQEMTGQPQHF. The CDR3 DNA reads TGTGCCAGCCAAGAGATGACAGGCCAGCCCCAGCATTTT. The full variable domain, rest sourced from reference TRBV5-5 and TRBJ1-5, is DAGVTQSPTHLIKTRGQQVTLRCSPISGHKSVSWYQQVLGQGPQFIFQYYEKEERGRGNFPDRFSARQFPNYSSELNVNALLLGDSALYLCASQEMTGQPQHFGDGTRLSIL.